The entry below describes one T cell receptor (beta chain). The antigen is unknown. A 5'RACE reaction primed in the constant segment made cDNA libraries of TCR alpha and TCR beta, and these carried sample barcodes and UMIs. TCRdb passed the 5' RACE reads through MiXCR, listing each CDR3 protein once. The sample shows some 200,000 distinct CDR3 sequences, just over 9.5% of them seen only once. This sample is part of a study of T-cell memory formation after mild COVID-19. Whole-study results and caveats: Clones from the second wave (peaking day 37) had unconfirmed SARS-CoV-2 specificity.

Trimming took 2 bases from V and 4 from J; bases not matched to a gene: 6. The CDR3 consists of 14 residues. CDR1 is DFQATT, CDR2 SNEGSKA, per germline (reference sequence). This clonotype was sampled from a man aged 18-30 years who had mild COVID-19 (a few samples of this study predate the infection). Cell type and time point are not known. The chain recombines TRBV20-1 with TRBJ2-5; TRBD1 agrees at 8 bases. The sequencing sample was made of PBMCs or a T cell subset sorted from them (not recorded which). In DNA form, the CDR3 reads TGCAGTGCTAGAACAGGGGGAATCGGAGAGACCCAGTACTTC. As protein: CSARTGGIGETQYF.